This note documents a single T cell receptor (beta chain) sequence. The antigen remains undetermined. These data are taken from a study of cytomegalovirus exposure and HLA in healthy donors. Study as a whole: The roughly 130 validation repertoires used the same platform as the roughly 620 first-cohort repertoires, a later analysis reported. Whole-study findings and limits: According to reports, the classifier identified cytomegalovirus status with high specificity and sensitivity. Cytomegalovirus association was listed for 150 to 200 TCR beta chains.

Germline V gene data show CDR1 as MRHNA and CDR2 as SNTAGT. This CDR3 has 14 amino acids. V was clipped by 6 bases and J by 9 bases, with 18 bases between them. TCRdb's copy holds only in-frame clones and misses some; the assay was immunoSEQ multiplex PCR. This sample has tens of thousands of clones, with 80% to 90% found just once. The genes are TRBV6-4 and TRBJ1-3; D perhaps matches TRBD1 (6 bases). Sequenced input: PBMCs. The clonotype originates from a woman aged 18-30 years in good health and CMV-seropositive. CDR3 DNA: TGTGCCAGCAGGAGCGGGGCTCAAGGGGGCACCATATATTTT. Its protein is CASRSGAQGGTIYF.